Listed below are T cell receptor beta chains from one sample, sequenced in a study of long-term antiretroviral therapy in people with HIV. Clones were sequenced by immunoSEQ multiplex PCR, and TCRdb holds only the in-frame ones, with some missing. The sample gives 19,000 or so clones, 60% to 85% of which show up once; 8% is in the top ten. Here the sequenced sample was unsorted PBMCs, taken at the start of antiretroviral therapy. These receptors all stem from a young man with HIV. CDR3s include the opening cysteine and the closing phenylalanine or tryptophan. A D gene is named only where the DNA matches it firmly. The listing skips clone size in some rows; elsewhere it reads once, few, many or a size class.

TRBV19	-	TRBJ2-3	-	CASSIAGLEEDTQYF	TGTGCCAGTAGTATAGCAGGCCTGGAGGAAGATACGCAGTATTTT
TRBV30	-	TRBJ1-5	-	CALERDSNQPQHF	TGTGCCCTGGAAAGGGATAGCAATCAGCCCCAGCATTTT
TRBV19	-	TRBJ2-3	-	CASSPLDSTTDTQYF	TGTGCCAGTAGTCCCCTCGACTCTACCACAGATACGCAGTATTTT
TRBV27	TRBD1	TRBJ1-2	once	CASSGQGYGYTF	TGTGCCAGCAGTGGACAGGGCTATGGCTACACCTTC
TRBV10-3	-	TRBJ1-5	-	CAISDTNQPQHF	TGTGCCATCAGTGACACAAATCAGCCCCAGCATTTT
TRBV4-2	TRBD2	TRBJ2-1	-	CASSQEGLAGEWYNEQFF	TGTGCCAGCAGCCAAGAGGGACTAGCGGGAGAGTGGTACAATGAGCAGTTCTTC
TRBV19	-	TRBJ1-5	-	CASSIGPGSNQPQHF	TGTGCCAGTAGTATAGGACCGGGATCCAATCAGCCCCAGCATTTT
TRBV19	-	TRBJ1-5	-	CASSMLYGYSNQPQHF	TGTGCCAGTAGTATGTTGTATGGGTATAGCAATCAGCCCCAGCATTTT
TRBV10-3	-	TRBJ1-1	-	CAITESFRGQNTEAFF	TGTGCCATCACCGAAAGCTTTCGAGGACAGAACACTGAAGCTTTCTTT
TRBV6-1	-	TRBJ1-2	few	CASSESSGATRGGYTF	TGTGCCAGCAGTGAATCATCGGGGGCCACTCGGGGTGGCTACACCTTC
TRBV7-9	-	TRBJ1-2	-	CASSPRGTGYTF	TGTGCCAGCAGCCCTAGGGGGACGGGCTACACCTTC
TRBV7-9	TRBD2	TRBJ2-7	-	CASSLLGLAGYEQYF	TGTGCCAGCAGCTTACTGGGACTAGCGGGTTACGAGCAGTACTTC
TRBV7-3	-	TRBJ2-2	-	CASSFHRDSGELFF	TGTGCCAGCAGCTTCCACCGTGACTCCGGGGAGCTGTTTTTT
TRBV27	-	TRBJ1-5	-	CASSSGGSYQPQHF	TGTGCCAGCAGTTCTGGGGGCAGCTATCAGCCCCAGCATTTT
TRBV27	-	TRBJ1-5	-	CASSLQGRQPQHF	TGTGCCAGCAGTTTACAGGGCCGCCAGCCCCAGCATTTT
TRBV5-6	-	TRBJ1-2	few	CASSLIRTNYGYTF	TGTGCCAGCAGCTTGATACGGACGAACTATGGCTACACCTTC
TRBV9	TRBD1	TRBJ2-3	once	CASSAGTGFTDTQYF	TGTGCCAGCAGCGCCGGGACAGGGTTCACAGATACGCAGTATTTT
TRBV7-2	-	TRBJ2-3	few	CASSLVNPGLDTQYF	TGTGCCAGCAGCTTAGTTAATCCCGGGTTAGATACGCAGTATTTT
TRBV4-3	-	TRBJ2-7	-	CASSPRKGGGYSYEQYF	TGCGCCAGCAGCCCTCGTAAGGGGGGGGGCTATTCCTACGAGCAGTACTTC
TRBV4-2	TRBD1	TRBJ1-5	few	CASSQPGGNQPQHF	TGTGCCAGCAGCCAACCAGGGGGCAACCAGCCCCAGCATTTT
TRBV30	-	TRBJ2-2	-	CAWNPTLTGGELFF	TGTGCCTGGAACCCCACCCTTACAGGCGGGGAGCTGTTTTTT
TRBV5-4	-	TRBJ2-3	-	CASSLGHQAVTDTQYF	TGTGCCAGCAGCTTGGGACACCAGGCGGTTACAGATACGCAGTATTTT
TRBV28	TRBD1	TRBJ1-2	-	CASSSGQGGGYTF	TGTGCCAGCAGTTCGGGACAGGGCGGAGGCTACACCTTC
TRBV15	-	TRBJ1-5	few	CASGGRDSNQPQHF	TGTGCCTCCGGGGGGAGGGATAGCAATCAGCCCCAGCATTTT
TRBV19	-	TRBJ1-1	-	CASSPEGSGAFF	TGTGCCAGTAGCCCTGAGGGATCCGGAGCTTTCTTT
TRBV5-5	-	TRBJ2-7	-	CASSLERTAYEQYF	TGTGCCAGCAGCTTAGAGAGGACGGCCTACGAGCAGTACTTC
TRBV25-1	-	TRBJ1-1	medium-sized	CASSESPGTEAFF	TGTGCCAGCAGTGAATCCCCGGGAACGGAGGCTTTCTTT
TRBV27	TRBD2	TRBJ2-7	-	CASTPGGSYEQYF	TGTGCCAGCACCCCGGGAGGCTCCTACGAGCAGTACTTC
TRBV5-5	-	TRBJ1-6	-	CASSLSRMSSLNSPLHF	TGTGCCAGCAGCCTGAGCCGGATGTCCAGCCTAAATTCACCCCTCCACTTT
TRBV11-3	-	TRBJ2-3	-	CASSPSGGGGTDTQYF	TGTGCCAGCAGCCCTTCCGGGGGAGGAGGCACAGATACGCAGTATTTT
TRBV9	TRBD2	TRBJ2-1	-	CASSYSGGIDEQFF	TGTGCCAGCAGCTATAGCGGGGGTATCGATGAGCAGTTCTTC
TRBV9	-	TRBJ2-7	-	CASSVVVRGVDF	TGTGCCAGCAGCGTAGTTGTACGGGGCGTTGACTTC
TRBV11-2	-	TRBJ2-7	once	CASSLQMAGGHEQYF	TGTGCCAGCAGCTTACAAATGGCCGGGGGCCACGAGCAGTACTTC
TRBV30	TRBD2	TRBJ2-3	-	CACSTSESTDTQYF	TGTGCCTGTTCGACTAGCGAAAGCACAGATACGCAGTATTTT
TRBV11-2	TRBD1	TRBJ2-5	-	CASSSRDRAETQYF	TGTGCCAGCAGCTCGCGGGACAGGGCCGAGACCCAGTACTTC
TRBV10-1	-	TRBJ2-7	few	CASSESKDKEGEQYF	TGCGCCAGCAGTGAGTCAAAGGACAAGGAGGGCGAGCAGTACTTC
TRBV29-1	-	TRBJ2-7	-	CSVVGGGNSYEQYF	TGCAGCGTTGTCGGAGGGGGAAATTCCTACGAGCAGTACTTC
TRBV28	-	TRBJ1-5	-	CASSFGQMNQPQHF	TGTGCCAGCAGTTTCGGACAGATGAATCAGCCCCAGCATTTT
TRBV10-1	-	TRBJ1-5	medium-sized	CASSDSNPNQPQHF	TGCGCCAGCAGTGACAGCAACCCTAATCAGCCCCAGCATTTT
TRBV18	-	TRBJ1-1	-	CASSPLQNTEAFF	TGTGCCAGCTCACCCTTGCAGAACACTGAAGCTTTCTTT
TRBV7-9	-	TRBJ2-3	-	CASSYSGSTDTQYF	TGTGCCAGCAGCTATTCCGGGAGCACAGATACGCAGTATTTT
TRBV11-1	-	TRBJ1-1	-	CASSLQGARTEAFF	TGTGCCAGCAGCTTACAGGGAGCGAGGACTGAAGCTTTCTTT
TRBV28	TRBD2	TRBJ2-1	-	CASTLAGVYNEQFF	TGTGCCAGCACACTAGCGGGGGTCTACAATGAGCAGTTCTTC
TRBV28	-	TRBJ1-4	-	CASSPGLRGEKLFF	TGTGCCAGCAGCCCTGGGTTGAGGGGTGAAAAACTGTTTTTT
TRBV6-6	-	TRBJ2-3	-	CASSSADTQYF	TGTGCCAGCAGTTCCGCAGATACGCAGTATTTT
TRBV15	-	TRBJ2-3	-	CATSRDGQGDTQYF	TGTGCCACCAGCAGAGACGGGCAGGGAGATACGCAGTATTTT
TRBV7-9	-	TRBJ2-3	-	CASSLDRTDTQYF	TGTGCCAGCAGCTTAGATCGGACAGATACGCAGTATTTT
TRBV7-9	TRBD2	TRBJ2-1	-	CASSLIGGLAGANEQFF	TGTGCCAGCAGCTTGATAGGGGGACTAGCGGGAGCCAATGAGCAGTTCTTC
TRBV7-7	TRBD2	TRBJ2-1	-	CASSSGTSPYNEQFF	TGTGCTAGCAGCTCCGGGACTAGCCCATACAATGAGCAGTTCTTC
TRBV25-1	-	TRBJ2-7	-	CASSDWIWFTPSYEQYF	TGTGCCAGCAGTGATTGGATTTGGTTCACTCCCTCCTACGAGCAGTACTTC
TRBV11-3	-	TRBJ2-5	-	CASSSGYQETQYF	TGTGCCAGCAGCTCAGGGTACCAAGAGACCCAGTACTTC
TRBV20-1	-	TRBJ1-2	-	CSDRGGYTF	TGCAGTGATCGGGGAGGCTACACCTTC
TRBV7-9	-	TRBJ2-1	-	CASRAIAPDYNEQFF	TGTGCCAGCAGAGCAATAGCCCCTGACTACAATGAGCAGTTCTTC
TRBV18	TRBD1	TRBJ1-5	few	CASSLGQGNQPQHF	TGTGCCAGCTCACTGGGACAGGGGAATCAGCCCCAGCATTTT